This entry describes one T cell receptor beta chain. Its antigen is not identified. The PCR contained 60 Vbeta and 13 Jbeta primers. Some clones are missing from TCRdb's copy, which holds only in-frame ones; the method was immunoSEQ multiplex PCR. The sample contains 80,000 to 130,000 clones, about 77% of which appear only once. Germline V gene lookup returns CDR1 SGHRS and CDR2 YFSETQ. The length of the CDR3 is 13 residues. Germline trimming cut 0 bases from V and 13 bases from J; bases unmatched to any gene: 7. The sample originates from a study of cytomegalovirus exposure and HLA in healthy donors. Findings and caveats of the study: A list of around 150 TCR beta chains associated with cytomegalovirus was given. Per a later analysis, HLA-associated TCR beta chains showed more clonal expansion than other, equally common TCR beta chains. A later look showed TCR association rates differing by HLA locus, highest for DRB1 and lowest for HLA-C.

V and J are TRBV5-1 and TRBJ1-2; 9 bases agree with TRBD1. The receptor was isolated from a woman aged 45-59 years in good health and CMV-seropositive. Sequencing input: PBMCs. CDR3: CASSLGTGALSTF. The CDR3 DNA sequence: TGCGCCAGCAGCTTGGGGACAGGGGCGCTATCCACCTTC.